This T cell receptor beta chain was sequenced for a study of blood T cell repertoires in COVID-19. Study context: Both acute and convalescent COVID-19 samples were obtained from the United States, Italy and Spain. T cells, B-cell-depleted T cells, or PBMCs supplied cDNA or gDNA.

Germline lookup yields CDR1 LGHNT and CDR2 FRNRAP. This CDR3 is built from 18 residues. V trimming: 5 bases; J trimming: 2 bases; junction bases outside the gene matches: 9. Per the original methods: Amplifying reference gene primers gave estimates of nucleated cell counts. Some clones are missing from TCRdb's copy, which holds only in-frame ones; the method was immunoSEQ multiplex PCR. V, J and clone size are taken as reported in that table, and D and trimming were inferred from the DNA itself. This sample has about 270,000 clones, with roughly nine tenths found just once. In its sample, this clone was seen once.

J is TRBJ2-6 and V is TRBV12-5; 10 positions match TRBD1. The specimen was peripheral blood. The TCR sequence derives from a man between 40 and 49 years old with active or convalescent COVID-19. The CDR3 reads CASGPWGQGITGANVLTF. CDR3 DNA sequence: TGTGCTAGTGGTCCGTGGGGACAGGGGATTACTGGGGCCAACGTCCTGACTTTC.